The 9 T cell receptor beta chains reported below all come from one sample, sequenced in a study of blood T cell repertoires in COVID-19. Some clones are missing from TCRdb's copy, which holds only in-frame ones; the method was immunoSEQ multiplex PCR. This sample has more than 75,000 clones; 70% to 85% occur once, and the top ten carry about an eighth. The source material was peripheral blood. Receptor source: a human donor in a cohort sampled during active COVID-19.

The gene calls are TRBV7-3 and TRBJ1-1; 11 bases align to TRBD1. From germline, CDR1 is SGHTA and CDR2 FQGTGA. V dropped 1 base and J dropped 5; count of bases not matched to a gene: 3. This CDR3 comprises 15 residues. The CDR3 DNA is TGTGCCAGCAGCTTAATGGGGACAGGGGGAACTGAAGCTTTCTTT. Its protein is CASSLMGTGGTEAFF.

This clone was counted once. The chain is built from TRBV24-1 and TRBJ2-3; D might be TRBD2 (5 bases). Germline CDR1 and CDR2: KGHDR and SFDVKD. Trimming removed 3 bases from V and 2 bases from J, with 11 bases in between. The CDR3 runs to 15 residues. CDR3 sequence (DNA): TGTGCCACCAGTGATACTAGTTCCCACACAGATACGCAGTATTTT. This encodes CATSDTSSHTDTQYF.

The chain combines TRBV5-1 with TRBJ2-1; 10 bases align to TRBD2. CDR3 length equals 16 residues. V was clipped by 0 bases and J by 4 bases; unmatched bases: 4. Germline loops: CDR1 SGHRS, CDR2 YFSETQ. DNA for the CDR3: TGCGCCAGCAGCTTGGACCCTAGCGGGGGTTACAATGAGCAGTTCTTC. Its protein product is CASSLDPSGGYNEQFF. The full variable domain, completed using reference TRBV5-1 and TRBJ2-1, is KAGVTQTPRYLIKTRGQQVTLSCSPISGHRSVSWYQQTPGQGLQFLFEYFSETQRNKGNFPGRFSGRQFSNSRSEMNVSTLELGDSALYLCASSLDPSGGYNEQFFGPGTRLTVL.

The chain links TRBV10-3 to TRBJ2-7, with 10 bases aligning to TRBD1. The CDR3 spans 19 residues. CDR1 is ENHRY, CDR2 SYGVKD, per germline. The junction had 20 bases not matched to a gene; V was cut back by 8 bases and J by 1 base. The DNA of the CDR3 is TGTGCCATCGCCTCCAATCAGGGACAGGGGCGATTCGGTTCCTACGAGCAGTACTTC. As protein: CAIASNQGQGRFGSYEQYF.

This clone was picked up a small number of times. V is TRBV12-3 or TRBV12-4 and J is TRBJ1-1; TRBD1 matches at 8 bases. CDR3 length: 13 amino acids. V gave up 6 bases and J gave up 10 bases; unmatched junction bases: 10. CDR3 coding DNA: TGTGCCAGCAGACCCACACTTACAGGGGGAGCTTTCTTT. Protein sequence: CASRPTLTGGAFF.

The J gene is TRBJ2-3, the V gene TRBV24-1; 14 nucleotides line up with TRBD2. Germline trimming cut 3 bases from V and 5 bases from J; bases unmatched to any gene: 6. CDR1 is KGHDR, CDR2 SFDVKD, per germline. The CDR3 totals 17 residues. CDR3 amino acids: CATSDPGTSGGIDTQYF. In DNA form, the CDR3 reads TGTGCCACCAGTGATCCCGGGACTAGCGGGGGAATAGATACGCAGTATTTT.

This clone was counted once. This chain joins TRBV2 and TRBJ2-6; maybe TRBD2 (5 bases). The CDR3 covers 17 residues. Germline CDR1 reads SNHLY; CDR2 reads FYNNEI. V was trimmed by 4 bases and J by 0 bases, leaving 13 bases between them. CDR3 in amino acids: CASSAAGTNSGANVLTF. The CDR3 coding sequence is TGTGCCAGCAGTGCTGCGGGTACTAACTCTGGGGCCAACGTCCTGACTTTC.

The V gene is TRBV29-1, the J gene TRBJ2-2, with 7 bases aligning to TRBD1. V shed 4 bases and J 6 bases; nucleotides not matched to a gene: 2. The CDR3 has 12 amino acids. The V gene's germline CDR1 is SQVTM and CDR2 ANQGSEA. This CDR3 reads CSVGQGSGELFF. The CDR3 bases are TGCAGCGTTGGACAGGGTTCCGGGGAGCTGTTTTTT.

This clone was recorded a few times. This chain uses TRBV7-8 with TRBJ1-2; the D gene is possibly TRBD1 (6 bases). This CDR3 has 16 amino acids. Germline-derived CDR1 and CDR2 are SGHVS and FQNEAQ. The V end was cut by 4 bases, the J end by 0 bases, with 15 bases between. This CDR3 reads CASSSGQIFANYGYTF. The CDR3 bases are TGTGCCAGCAGCTCCGGACAGATTTTTGCTAACTATGGCTACACCTTC.